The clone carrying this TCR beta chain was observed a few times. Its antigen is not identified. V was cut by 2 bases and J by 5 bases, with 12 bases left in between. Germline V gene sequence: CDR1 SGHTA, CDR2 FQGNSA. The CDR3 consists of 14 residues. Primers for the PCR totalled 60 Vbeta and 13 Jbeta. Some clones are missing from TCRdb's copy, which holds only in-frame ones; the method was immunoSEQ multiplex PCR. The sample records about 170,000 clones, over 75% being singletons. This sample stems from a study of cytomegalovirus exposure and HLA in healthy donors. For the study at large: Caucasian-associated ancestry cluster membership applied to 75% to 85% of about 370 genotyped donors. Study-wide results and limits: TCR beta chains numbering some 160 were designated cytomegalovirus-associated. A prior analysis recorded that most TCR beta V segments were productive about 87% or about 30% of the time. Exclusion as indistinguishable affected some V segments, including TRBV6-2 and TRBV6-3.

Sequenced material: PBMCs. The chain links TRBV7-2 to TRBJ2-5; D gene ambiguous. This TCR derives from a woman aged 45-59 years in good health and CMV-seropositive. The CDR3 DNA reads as TGTGCCAGCAGCTTAACTCCGTTCGGGGAGACCCAGTACTTC. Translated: CASSLTPFGETQYF.